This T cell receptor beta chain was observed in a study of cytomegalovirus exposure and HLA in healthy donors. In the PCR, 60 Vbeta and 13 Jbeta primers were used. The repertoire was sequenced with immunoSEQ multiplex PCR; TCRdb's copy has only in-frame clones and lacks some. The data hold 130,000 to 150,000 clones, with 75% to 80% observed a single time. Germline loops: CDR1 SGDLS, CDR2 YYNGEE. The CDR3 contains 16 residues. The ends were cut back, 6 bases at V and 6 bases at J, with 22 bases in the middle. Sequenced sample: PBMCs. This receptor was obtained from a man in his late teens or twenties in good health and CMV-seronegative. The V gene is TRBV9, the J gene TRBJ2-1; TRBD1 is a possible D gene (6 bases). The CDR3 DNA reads TGTGCCAGCACCCCCCGAGGTGGGGGCTGGGGCAATGAGCAGTTCTTC. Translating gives CASTPRGGGWGNEQFF.